The subject of this entry is one T cell receptor beta chain. The data are from a study of shared clonotypes between healthy human individuals. Here immunoSEQ multiplex PCR was the method, and the copy in TCRdb shows in-frame clones only, minus some. The table records 2 million to 3 million clones, roughly 93% of them present only once. The germline V gene has CDR1 LGHNA and CDR2 YSLEER. The CDR3 loop spans 14 amino acids. V shed 6 bases and J 4 bases; nucleotides not matched to a gene: 3. Sequenced sample: naive CD4+ T cells from PBMCs. Subset given: CD45RA+ positively selected. V usage is TRBV4-3 and J usage is TRBJ1-6; 7 positions match TRBD1. This receptor was obtained from a man aged 18 to 29 in good health. Some clones in this sample may be carry-over from other donors' samples. The CDR3 reads CASSRDSYNSPLHF. CDR3 in DNA: TGCGCCAGCAGTAGGGACAGTTATAATTCACCCCTCCACTTT.